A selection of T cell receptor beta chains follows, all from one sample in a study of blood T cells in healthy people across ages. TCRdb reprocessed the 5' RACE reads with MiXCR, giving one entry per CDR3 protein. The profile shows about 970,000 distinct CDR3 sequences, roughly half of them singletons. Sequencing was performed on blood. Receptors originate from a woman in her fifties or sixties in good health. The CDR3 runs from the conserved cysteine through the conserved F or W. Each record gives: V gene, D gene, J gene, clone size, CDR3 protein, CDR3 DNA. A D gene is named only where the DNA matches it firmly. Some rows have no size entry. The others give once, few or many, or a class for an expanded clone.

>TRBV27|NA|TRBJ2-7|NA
CASKVHSSYEQYF
TGTGCCAGCAAGGTCCACAGCTCCTACGAGCAGTACTTC
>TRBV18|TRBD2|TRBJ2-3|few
CASSQTSGGTDTQYF
TGTGCCAGCTCACAGACTAGCGGGGGCACAGATACGCAGTATTTT
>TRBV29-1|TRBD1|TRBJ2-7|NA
CSCLGQVVDEQYF
TGCAGCTGCCTAGGACAGGTGGTTGACGAGCAGTACTTC
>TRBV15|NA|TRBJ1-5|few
CATSTPIRSGNQPQHF
TGTGCCACCAGCACCCCGATTAGGTCTGGGAATCAGCCCCAGCATTTT
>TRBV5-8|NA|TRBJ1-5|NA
CASSLEPPGVNQPQHF
TGTGCCAGCAGCTTGGAACCCCCGGGCGTCAATCAGCCCCAGCATTTT
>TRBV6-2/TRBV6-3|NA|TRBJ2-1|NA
CASSYYGEQFF
TGTGCCAGCAGTTACTACGGCGAGCAGTTCTTC
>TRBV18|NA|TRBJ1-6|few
CASSPGTNSPLHF
TGTGCCAGCTCACCAGGGACCAATTCACCCCTCCACTTT
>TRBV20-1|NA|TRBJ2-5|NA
CSAEPPANPSPETQYF
TGCAGTGCCGAACCCCCGGCTAATCCTTCACCAGAGACCCAGTACTTC
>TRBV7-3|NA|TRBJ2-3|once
CASSLGGSAGTQYF
TGTGCCAGCAGCTTAGGGGGCTCCGCGGGTACGCAGTATTTT
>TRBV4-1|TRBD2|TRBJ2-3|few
CASSRLTSGGTDTQYF
TGCGCCAGCAGCCGCCTGACTAGCGGGGGAACAGATACGCAGTATTTT
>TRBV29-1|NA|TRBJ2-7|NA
CSVEAAYNEQYF
TGCAGCGTTGAAGCTGCTTACAATGAGCAGTACTTC
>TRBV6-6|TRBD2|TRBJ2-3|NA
CATTGTSGSADTQYF
TGTGCCACTACCGGGACTAGCGGGAGCGCAGATACGCAGTATTTT
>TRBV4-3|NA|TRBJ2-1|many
CASSPYQGSEQFF
TGCGCCAGCAGCCCTTATCAGGGGAGTGAGCAGTTCTTC
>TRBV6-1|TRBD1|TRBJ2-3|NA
CASSDGDRASTDTQYF
TGTGCCAGCAGTGACGGTGACAGGGCTAGCACAGATACGCAGTATTTT
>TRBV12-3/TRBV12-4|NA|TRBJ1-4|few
CASSATGSYEKLFF
TGTGCCAGCAGTGCAACTGGGAGTTATGAAAAACTGTTTTTT
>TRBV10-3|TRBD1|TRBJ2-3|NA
CAIGSGTDITGTQYF
TGTGCCATCGGTTCCGGGACAGACATCACAGGTACGCAGTATTTT
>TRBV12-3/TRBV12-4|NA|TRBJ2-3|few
CASSLRRSADTQYF
TGTGCCAGCAGCCTCAGAAGGAGTGCAGATACGCAGTATTTT
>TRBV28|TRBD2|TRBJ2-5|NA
CASSPLAGAPQETQYF
TGTGCCAGCAGTCCATTAGCGGGAGCCCCCCAAGAGACCCAGTACTTC
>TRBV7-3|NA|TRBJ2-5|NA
CASSLGSLYF
TGTGCCAGCAGCTTAGGCTCCTTGTACTTC
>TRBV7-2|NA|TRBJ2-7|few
CASSFRSLGVYEQYF
TGTGCCAGCAGCTTTAGATCGCTGGGAGTATACGAGCAGTACTTC
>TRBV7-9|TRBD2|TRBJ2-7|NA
CASSLAQSSGSSEQYF
TGTGCCAGCAGCTTAGCGCAAAGTAGCGGGAGCTCCGAGCAGTACTTC
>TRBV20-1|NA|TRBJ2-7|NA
CSAGRTYEQYF
TGCAGTGCGGGCCGAACCTACGAGCAGTACTTC
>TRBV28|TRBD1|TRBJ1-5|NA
CASSFGTGLQPQHF
TGTGCCAGCAGTTTCGGGACAGGGTTACAGCCCCAGCATTTT
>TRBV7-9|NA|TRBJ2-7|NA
CASSWGGERSDEQYF
TGTGCCAGCAGCTGGGGCGGCGAACGCTCCGACGAGCAGTACTTC
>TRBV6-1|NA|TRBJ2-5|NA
CASKVGGGVKETQYF
TGTGCCAGCAAAGTGGGTGGGGGAGTAAAAGAGACCCAGTACTTC
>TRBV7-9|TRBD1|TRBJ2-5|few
CASSLSTGTGKTQYF
TGTGCCAGCAGCTTGAGTACCGGGACAGGGAAGACCCAGTACTTC
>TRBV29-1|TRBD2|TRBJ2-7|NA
CSAIGEGGYEQYF
TGCAGCGCCATTGGGGAGGGAGGGTACGAGCAGTACTTC
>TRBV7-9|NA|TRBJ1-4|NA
CASSSDSGEKLFF
TGTGCCAGCAGCTCGGACAGCGGGGAAAAACTGTTTTTT
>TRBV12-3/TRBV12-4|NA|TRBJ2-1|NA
CASSRRATSSYNEQFF
TGTGCCAGCAGCCGACGGGCCACGAGCTCCTACAATGAGCAGTTCTTC
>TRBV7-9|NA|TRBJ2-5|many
CASSSDGQPQETQYF
TGTGCCAGCAGCTCCGACGGCCAGCCTCAAGAGACCCAGTACTTC
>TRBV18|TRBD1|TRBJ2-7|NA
CASSLGTPGTGNEQYF
TGTGCCAGCTCCCTGGGGACTCCCGGGACAGGGAACGAGCAGTACTTC
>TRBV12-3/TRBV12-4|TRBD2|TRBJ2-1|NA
CASRPREGQDNEQFF
TGTGCCAGCAGGCCGCGGGAGGGCCAAGACAATGAGCAGTTCTTC
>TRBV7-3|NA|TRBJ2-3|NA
CASSFIRSAAGDTQYF
TGTGCCAGCAGCTTTATTCGAAGTGCGGCGGGAGATACGCAGTATTTT
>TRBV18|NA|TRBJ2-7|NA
CASSPGSRAYEQYF
TGTGCCAGCTCCCCGGGATCGAGAGCCTACGAGCAGTACTTC
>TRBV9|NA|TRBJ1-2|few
CASSVQGDGYTF
TGTGCCAGCAGCGTACAGGGCGATGGCTACACCTTC
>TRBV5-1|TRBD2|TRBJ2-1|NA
CASTDGLAGAVDEQFF
TGCGCCAGCACCGACGGACTAGCGGGAGCGGTCGATGAGCAGTTCTTC
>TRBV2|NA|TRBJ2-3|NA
CATRGYWGADTQYF
TGTGCCACCCGGGGGTACTGGGGAGCAGATACGCAGTATTTT
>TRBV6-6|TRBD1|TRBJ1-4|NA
CASSYSTHRTGEKLFF
TGTGCCAGCAGTTACTCCACCCACAGGACAGGGGAAAAACTGTTTTTT
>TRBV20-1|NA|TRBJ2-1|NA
CSASTEETQFF
TGCAGTGCGAGCACCGAAGAGACCCAGTTCTTC
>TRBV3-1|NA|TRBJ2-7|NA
CASSREYRSEEQYF
TGTGCCAGCAGCCGGGAATACAGGTCAGAGGAGCAGTACTTC
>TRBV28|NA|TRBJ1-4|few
CASSWDENEKLFF
TGTGCCAGCAGTTGGGACGAGAATGAAAAACTGTTTTTT
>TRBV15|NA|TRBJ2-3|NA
CATSRDFTEDPTDTQYF
TGTGCCACCAGCAGAGATTTCACGGAAGACCCCACAGATACGCAGTATTTT
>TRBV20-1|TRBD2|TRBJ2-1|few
CSAYKGGPHNEQFF
TGCAGTGCTTATAAGGGAGGGCCCCACAATGAGCAGTTCTTC
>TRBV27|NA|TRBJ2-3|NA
CASISQYF
TGTGCCAGCATTTCTCAGTATTTT